This TCR beta chain comes out of a study of T cells in women clearing cervical HPV infection listed by TCRdb under 2018. About the full investigation: Cases were about two dozen women with histologically confirmed HPV16-related CIN3 or worse, including a couple of invasive cancers. The controls were 25 women whose single incident HPV16 infection cleared within 12 months with no development of precancer or cancer. Blood from cases was drawn at the visit where the lesion was first identified, while blood from controls was drawn once the infection was no longer detected. For cases, a median interval of 149 days, with an interquartile range of roughly 80 to 200 days, was observed between lesion detection and blood sampling. Because only a few women had HLA typing data, the possibility that HLA type acted as a confounder could not be ruled out. Nested within Costa Rica's Guanacaste HPV Natural History Study, an exploratory proof-of-principle case-control study compared TCR repertoires across cervical HPV16 outcomes. Cases and controls were matched on age within five years and on year of sample collection. Cases had a median age of about 34 years compared with 38 for controls, and baseline characteristics showed no significant differences between the groups. The parent cohort enrolled 9,500 to 12,000 women aged 18 or older in Guanacaste, Costa Rica, in 1993 to 1994 and followed the women for roughly 7 years. As quality controls, five blinded duplicates were added to each group, bringing the total to 60 or so samples made up of 50 participants and about 10 replicates. The research as a whole found: Cases were distinguished from controls with an estimated AUC of almost 0.85 by random forest classifiers combining richness and V gene abundances. Significantly higher TCR repertoire richness was observed in CIN3+ cases than in controls across sequencing depths, whereas no difference in evenness was found. Because T-cell numbers per sample were unknown, differences in richness could reflect varying T-cell content rather than repertoire biology. Because of the cross-sectional design, the study could not determine whether the associations came before infection or resulted from infection, and neither effector/memory subsets nor HPV-specific T cells were isolated. Cases had lower TRBV6-7 relative abundance than controls (about 0.1% versus 0.15%; Bonferroni P = 0.0008).

As to this clone: Its antigen remains unidentified. Coverage ceases 3 residues before the CDR3 finishes, and the germline J gene fills in the end.

Via the germline V gene (reference sequence), CDR1 is SEHNR and CDR2 FQNEAQ. V is reduced by 2 bases and J by 4 bases, leaving a spacing of 12 bases between them. Reading from cysteine to phenylalanine, the CDR3 counts 15 amino acids. Sequencing covers 36 bases of the CDR3, shown here with the frame starting at base 1. Every participant had a single incident cervical HPV16 infection, and prevalent HPV16 infections were excluded. Cervical HPV DNA was detected with MY09/MY11 PCR, and genotyping was done with dot-blot hybridization. Around 15 mL of heparinized blood were centrifuged, and the buffy coat was split into aliquots, frozen at -30 degrees C, and then kept at -80 degrees C. Genomic DNA was extracted from buffy coat specimens using QIAGEN kits. TCR beta CDR3 regions were amplified by multiplex PCR from an average of roughly 1,200 ng genomic DNA per sample using the immunoSEQ assay. Primer bias was corrected in the assay by using a complete synthetic TCR repertoire to establish an amplification baseline. The amplicons were sequenced using the Illumina platform. As for the original processing: Error correction of the sequences involved clustering with frequency ratios plus a modified nearest-neighbor algorithm, after which the sequences were analyzed in the immunoSEQ Analyzer using IMGT gene definitions. At each rarefaction depth, TCR richness and evenness were averaged across 20 rarefaction repeats, and samples with fewer sequences than that depth were excluded. Wilcoxon rank sum tests with FDR correction were used to compare V, D and J gene relative abundances between the groups. An intraclass correlation of 90% to 97% for TCR richness and an average of around 71% across 65 to 80 gene segments were obtained from the blinded duplicates. Here the immuneACCESS table is served through TCRdb, limited to in-frame sequences with V and J called. Missing clones are a known gap in these copies; in checked studies unresolved V genes cover under half, and the rest lacks a known reason. V, J and clone size were drawn from that table, and D and trimming were deduced from the DNA. The sample table on file contains approximately 39,000 clones. The top ten clonotypes cover 1.5% to 2% of the sample.

The rearranged segments are TRBV7-9 and TRBJ2-1; TRBD1 is a possible D gene, resting on 5 matching bases. Specimen: blood buffy coat. The TCR was taken from a woman between 18 and 70 years old with a cervical HPV16 infection that either progressed to CIN3+ or cleared (not recorded which). The CDR3 sequence is CASSLIFREYNEQFF. Partial CDR3 DNA: TGTGCCAGCAGCTTAATATTCAGGGAATACAATGAG.